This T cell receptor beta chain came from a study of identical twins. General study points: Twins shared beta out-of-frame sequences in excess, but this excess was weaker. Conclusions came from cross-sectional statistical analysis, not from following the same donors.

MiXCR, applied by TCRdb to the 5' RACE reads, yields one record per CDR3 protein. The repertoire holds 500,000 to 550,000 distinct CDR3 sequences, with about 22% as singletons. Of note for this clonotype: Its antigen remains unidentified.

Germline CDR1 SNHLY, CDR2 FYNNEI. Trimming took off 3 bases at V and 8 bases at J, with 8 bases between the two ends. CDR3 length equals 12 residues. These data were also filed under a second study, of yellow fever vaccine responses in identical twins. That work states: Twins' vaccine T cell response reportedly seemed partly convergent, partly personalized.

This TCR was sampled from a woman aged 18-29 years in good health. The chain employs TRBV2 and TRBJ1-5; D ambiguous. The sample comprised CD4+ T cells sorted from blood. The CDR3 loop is CASSDEMEPQHF. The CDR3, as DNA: TGTGCCAGCAGTGATGAAATGGAGCCCCAGCATTTT.